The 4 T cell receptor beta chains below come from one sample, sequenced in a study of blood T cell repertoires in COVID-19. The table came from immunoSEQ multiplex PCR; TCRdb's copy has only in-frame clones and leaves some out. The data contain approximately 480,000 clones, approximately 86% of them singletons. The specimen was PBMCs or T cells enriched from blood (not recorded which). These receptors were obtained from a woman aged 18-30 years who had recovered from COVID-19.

This CDR3 is CASSFTGNEKLFF. CDR3 bases: TGTGCCAGCTCTTTTACAGGGAATGAAAAACTGTTTTTT. The chain is built from TRBV5-6 and TRBJ1-4; D is perhaps TRBD1 (6 bases). The CDR3 loop spans 13 amino acids. The germline gives CDR1 SGHDT, CDR2 YYEEEE. The V gene lost 7 bases and the J gene lost 5 bases, with 12 bases spanning the gap.

The CDR3 region is CASSPETGQPQHF. The CDR3 DNA reads TGTGCCAGCTCACCAGAGACTGGTCAGCCCCAGCATTTT. This chain links TRBV18 with TRBJ1-5; no definite D call. The CDR3 consists of 13 residues. Looked up from germline, CDR1 is KGHSH and CDR2 is LQKENI. V gave up 2 bases and J gave up 6 bases, with 8 bases separating them. Filled out from reference TRBV18 and TRBJ1-5, the complete variable domain reads NAGVMQNPRHLVRRRGQEARLRCSPMKGHSHVYWYRQLPEEGLKFMVYLQKENIIDESGMPKERFSAEFPKEGPSILRIQQVVRGDSAAYFCASSPETGQPQHFGDGTRLSIL.

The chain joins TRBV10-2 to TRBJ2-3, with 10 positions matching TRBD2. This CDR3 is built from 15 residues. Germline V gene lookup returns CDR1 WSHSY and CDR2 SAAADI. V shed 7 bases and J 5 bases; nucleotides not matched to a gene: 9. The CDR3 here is CASTPSGGAKDTQYF. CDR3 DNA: TGCGCCAGCACTCCGAGCGGGGGGGCGAAAGATACGCAGTATTTT.

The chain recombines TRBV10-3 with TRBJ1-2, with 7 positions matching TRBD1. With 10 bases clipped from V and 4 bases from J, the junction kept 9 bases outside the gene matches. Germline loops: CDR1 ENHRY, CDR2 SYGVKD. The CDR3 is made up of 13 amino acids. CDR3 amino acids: CATGQPGPYGYTF. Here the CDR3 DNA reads TGTGCCACGGGACAGCCGGGGCCCTATGGCTACACCTTC.